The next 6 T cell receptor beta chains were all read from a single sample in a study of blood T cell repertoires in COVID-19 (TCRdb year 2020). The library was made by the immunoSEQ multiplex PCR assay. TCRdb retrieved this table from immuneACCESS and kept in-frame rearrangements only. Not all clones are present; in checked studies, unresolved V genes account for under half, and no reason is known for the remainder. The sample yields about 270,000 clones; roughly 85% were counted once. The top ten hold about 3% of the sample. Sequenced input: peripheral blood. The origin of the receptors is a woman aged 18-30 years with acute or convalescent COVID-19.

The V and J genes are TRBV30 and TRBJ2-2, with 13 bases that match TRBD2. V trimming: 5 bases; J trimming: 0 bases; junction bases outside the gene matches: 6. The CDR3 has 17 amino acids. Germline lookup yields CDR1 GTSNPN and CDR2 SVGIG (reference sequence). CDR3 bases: TGTGCCTGGCAGGGACTAGCGGGACACTCGAACACCGGGGAGCTGTTTTTT. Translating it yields CAWQGLAGHSNTGELFF.

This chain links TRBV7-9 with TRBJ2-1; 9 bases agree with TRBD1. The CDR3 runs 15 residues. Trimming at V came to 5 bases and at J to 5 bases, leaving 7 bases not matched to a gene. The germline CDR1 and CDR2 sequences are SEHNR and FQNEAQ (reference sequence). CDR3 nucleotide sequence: TGTGCCAGCAGCAAGACAGGGGGGAGGAACAATGAGCAGTTCTTC. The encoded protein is CASSKTGGRNNEQFF.

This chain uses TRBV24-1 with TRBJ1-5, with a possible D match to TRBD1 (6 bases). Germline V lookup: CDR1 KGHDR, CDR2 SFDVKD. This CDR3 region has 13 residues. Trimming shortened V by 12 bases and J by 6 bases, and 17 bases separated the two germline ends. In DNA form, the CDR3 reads TGTGCCTCCTCTGGGGGGGCGGGTCAGCCCCAGCATTTT. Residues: CASSGGAGQPQHF.

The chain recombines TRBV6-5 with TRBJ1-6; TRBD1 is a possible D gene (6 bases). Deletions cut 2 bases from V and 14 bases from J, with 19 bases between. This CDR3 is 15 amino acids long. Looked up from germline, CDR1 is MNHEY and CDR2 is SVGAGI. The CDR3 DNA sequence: TGTGCCAGCAGTTACGTGGGGGCGCGTACAGCAACCCTCCACTTT. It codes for CASSYVGARTATLHF.

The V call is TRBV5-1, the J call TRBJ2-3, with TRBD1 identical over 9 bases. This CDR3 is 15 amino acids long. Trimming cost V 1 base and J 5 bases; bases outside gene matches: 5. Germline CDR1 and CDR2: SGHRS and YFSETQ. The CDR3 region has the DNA TGCGCCAGCAGCTTGTGGGGACAGGGAGGAGATACGCAGTATTTT. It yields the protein CASSLWGQGGDTQYF. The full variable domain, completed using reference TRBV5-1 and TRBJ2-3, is KAGVTQTPRYLIKTRGQQVTLSCSPISGHRSVSWYQQTPGQGLQFLFEYFSETQRNKGNFPGRFSGRQFSNSRSEMNVSTLELGDSALYLCASSLWGQGGDTQYFGPGTRLTVL.

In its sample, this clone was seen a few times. For the CDR3, the DNA is TGCAGTGCTAGTTGGCTAGCGAAATCCTACGAGCAGTACTTC. Translated, it gives CSASWLAKSYEQYF. The rearrangement joins TRBV20-1 to TRBJ2-7; the D gene is possibly TRBD2 (6 bases). The germline V and J ends were trimmed by 3 bases and 1 base, with 13 bases remaining between them. The CDR3 has 14 residues. CDR1 is DFQATT and CDR2 is SNEGSKA in the germline V gene (reference sequence).